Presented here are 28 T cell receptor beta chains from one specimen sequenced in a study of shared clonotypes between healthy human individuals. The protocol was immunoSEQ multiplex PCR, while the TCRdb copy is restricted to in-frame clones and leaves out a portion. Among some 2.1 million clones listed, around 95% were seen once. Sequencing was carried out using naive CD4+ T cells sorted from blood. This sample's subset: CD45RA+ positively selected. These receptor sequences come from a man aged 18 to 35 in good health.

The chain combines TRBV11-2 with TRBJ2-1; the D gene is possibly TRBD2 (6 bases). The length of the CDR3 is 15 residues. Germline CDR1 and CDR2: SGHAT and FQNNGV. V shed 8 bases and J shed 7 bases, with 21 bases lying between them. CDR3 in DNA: TGTGCCAGCTCTACGGGTGGGTACGCGGGGAATGAGCAGTTCTTC. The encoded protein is CASSTGGYAGNEQFF.

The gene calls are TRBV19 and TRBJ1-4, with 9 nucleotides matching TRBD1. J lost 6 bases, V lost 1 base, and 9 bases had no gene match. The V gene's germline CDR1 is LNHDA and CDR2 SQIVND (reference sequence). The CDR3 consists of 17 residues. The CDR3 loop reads CASSIVGTGRLDEKLFF. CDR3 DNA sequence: TGTGCCAGTAGTATAGTTGGGACAGGGCGGCTTGATGAAAAACTGTTTTTT.

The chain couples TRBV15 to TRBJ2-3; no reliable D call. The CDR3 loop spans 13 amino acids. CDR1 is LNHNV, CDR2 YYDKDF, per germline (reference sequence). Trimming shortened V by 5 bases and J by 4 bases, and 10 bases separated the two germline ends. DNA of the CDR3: TGTGCCACCAGCCCCCGCTTTGCAGATACGCAGTATTTT. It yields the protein CATSPRFADTQYF.

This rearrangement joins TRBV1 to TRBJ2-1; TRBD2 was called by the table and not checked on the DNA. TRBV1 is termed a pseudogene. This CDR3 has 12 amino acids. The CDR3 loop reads CTTSGFYNEQFF. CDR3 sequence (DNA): TGCACGACTAGCGGATTTTACAATGAGCAGTTCTTC.

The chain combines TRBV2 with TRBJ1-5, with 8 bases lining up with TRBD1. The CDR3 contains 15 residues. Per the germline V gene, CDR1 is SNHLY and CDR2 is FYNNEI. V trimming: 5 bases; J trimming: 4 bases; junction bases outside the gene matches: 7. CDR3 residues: CASSSGQGANQPQHF. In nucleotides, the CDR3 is TGTGCCAGCAGTTCGGGGCAGGGGGCGAATCAGCCCCAGCATTTT.

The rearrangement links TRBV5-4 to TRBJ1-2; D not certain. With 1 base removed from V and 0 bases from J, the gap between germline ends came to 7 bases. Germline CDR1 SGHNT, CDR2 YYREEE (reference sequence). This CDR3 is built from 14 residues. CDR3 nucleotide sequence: TGTGCCAGCAGCTTGCTGGCAACTAACTATGGCTACACCTTC. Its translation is CASSLLATNYGYTF.

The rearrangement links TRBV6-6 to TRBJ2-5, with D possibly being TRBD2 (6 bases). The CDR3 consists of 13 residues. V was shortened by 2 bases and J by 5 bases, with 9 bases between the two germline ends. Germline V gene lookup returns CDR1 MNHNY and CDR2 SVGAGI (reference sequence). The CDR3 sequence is CASSYVGGETQYF. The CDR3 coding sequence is TGTGCCAGCAGTTACGTGGGGGGTGAGACCCAGTACTTC.

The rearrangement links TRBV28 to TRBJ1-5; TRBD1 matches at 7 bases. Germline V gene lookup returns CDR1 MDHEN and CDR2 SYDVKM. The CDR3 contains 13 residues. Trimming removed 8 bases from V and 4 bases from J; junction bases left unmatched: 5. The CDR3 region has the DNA TGTGCCAGCGGGTTACAGGGGAATCAGCCCCAGCATTTT. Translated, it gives CASGLQGNQPQHF.

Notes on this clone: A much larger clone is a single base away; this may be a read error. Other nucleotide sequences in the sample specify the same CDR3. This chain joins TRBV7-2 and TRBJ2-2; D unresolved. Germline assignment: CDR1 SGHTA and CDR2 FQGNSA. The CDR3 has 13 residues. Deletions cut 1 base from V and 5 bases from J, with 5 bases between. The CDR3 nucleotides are TGTGCCAGCAGCTTAGAAGGAACCGGGGAGCTGTTTTTT. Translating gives CASSLEGTGELFF.

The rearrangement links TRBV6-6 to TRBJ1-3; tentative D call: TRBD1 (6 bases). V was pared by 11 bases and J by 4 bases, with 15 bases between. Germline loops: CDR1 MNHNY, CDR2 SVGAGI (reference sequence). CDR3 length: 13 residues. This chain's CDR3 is CAGGSSEGNTIYF. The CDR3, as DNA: TGTGCCGGGGGCTCCTCAGAGGGAAACACCATATATTTT.

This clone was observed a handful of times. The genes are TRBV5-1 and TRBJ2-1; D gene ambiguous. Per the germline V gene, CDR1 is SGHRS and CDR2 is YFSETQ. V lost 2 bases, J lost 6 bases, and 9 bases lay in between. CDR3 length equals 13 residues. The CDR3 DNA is TGCGCCAGCAGCTTTGGGGATGGCAATGAGCAGTTCTTC. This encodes CASSFGDGNEQFF.

CDR3 loop: CASSFGRALANYGYTF. CDR3 DNA: TGTGCCAGCAGTTTCGGCAGGGCGCTAGCTAACTATGGCTACACCTTC. The chain joins TRBV28 to TRBJ1-2; maybe TRBD1 (5 bases). The CDR3 is 16 residues long. Germline CDR1 reads MDHEN; CDR2 reads SYDVKM. The V gene lost 3 bases and the J gene lost 0 bases, with 14 bases spanning the gap.

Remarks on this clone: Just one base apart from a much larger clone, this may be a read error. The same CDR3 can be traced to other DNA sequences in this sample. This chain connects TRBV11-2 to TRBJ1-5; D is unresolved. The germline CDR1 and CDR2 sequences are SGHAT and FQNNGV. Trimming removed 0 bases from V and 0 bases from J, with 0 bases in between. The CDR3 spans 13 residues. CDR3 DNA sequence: TGTGCCAGCAGCTTAGATAGCAATCAGCCCCAGCATTTT. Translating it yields CASSLDSNQPQHF.

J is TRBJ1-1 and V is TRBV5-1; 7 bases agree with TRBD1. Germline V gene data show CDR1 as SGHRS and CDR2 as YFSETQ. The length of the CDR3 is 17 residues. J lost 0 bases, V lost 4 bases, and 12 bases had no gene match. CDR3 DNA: TGCGCCAGCAGCGTGACAGGGAATATGGCTATGAACACTGAAGCTTTCTTT. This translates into CASSVTGNMAMNTEAFF.

The CDR3 here is CASGSGAASKRSYTF. The CDR3 nucleotides read TGTGCTAGTGGGTCAGGGGCTGCAAGTAAGAGGTCCTACACCTTC. The rearrangement uses TRBV12-5 and TRBJ1-2, with a tentative D call TRBD1 (6 bases). Germline loops: CDR1 LGHNT, CDR2 FRNRAP. The V gene lost 6 bases and the J gene lost 10 bases, with 24 bases spanning the gap. There are 15 residues in the CDR3.

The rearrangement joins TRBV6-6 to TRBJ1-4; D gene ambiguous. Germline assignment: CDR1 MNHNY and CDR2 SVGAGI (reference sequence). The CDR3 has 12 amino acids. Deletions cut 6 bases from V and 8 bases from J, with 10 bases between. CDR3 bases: TGTGCCAGCAGCCGACCCCTGGAAAAACTGTTTTTT. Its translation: CASSRPLEKLFF.

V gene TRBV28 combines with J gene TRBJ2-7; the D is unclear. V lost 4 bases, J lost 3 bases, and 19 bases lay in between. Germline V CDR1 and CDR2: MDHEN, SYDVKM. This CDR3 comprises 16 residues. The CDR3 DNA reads TGTGCCAGCAGTTCCCCCGCTCTCCGCGTAAGCTACGAGCAGTACTTC. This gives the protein CASSSPALRVSYEQYF.

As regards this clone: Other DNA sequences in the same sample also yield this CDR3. The CDR3 nucleotides are TGTGCCAGCAGCTCACGAACAGGGGGCTACGAGCAGTACTTC. This codes for CASSSRTGGYEQYF. The rearrangement links TRBV7-2 to TRBJ2-7, with 8 positions matching TRBD1. Trimming cost V 4 bases and J 3 bases; bases outside gene matches: 5. The CDR3 is 14 residues long. The germline V gene encodes CDR1 SGHTA and CDR2 FQGNSA.

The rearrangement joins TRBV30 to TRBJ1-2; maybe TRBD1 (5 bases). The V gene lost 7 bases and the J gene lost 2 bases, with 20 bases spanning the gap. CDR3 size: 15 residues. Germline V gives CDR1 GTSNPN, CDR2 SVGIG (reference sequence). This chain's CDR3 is CAFRDRQDRNYGYTF. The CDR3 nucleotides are TGTGCCTTCCGGGACCGCCAGGATAGGAACTATGGCTACACCTTC.

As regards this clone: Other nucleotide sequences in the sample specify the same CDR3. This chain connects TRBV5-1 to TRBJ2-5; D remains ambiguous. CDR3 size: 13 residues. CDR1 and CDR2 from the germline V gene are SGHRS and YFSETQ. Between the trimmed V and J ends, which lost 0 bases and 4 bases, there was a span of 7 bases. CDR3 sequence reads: CASSLETLETQYF. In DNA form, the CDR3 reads TGCGCCAGCAGCTTGGAAACCCTAGAGACCCAGTACTTC.

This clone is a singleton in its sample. Here the CDR3 reads CASSPLTGTGYYEQYF. In nucleotides, the CDR3 is TGTGCCAGTAGTCCATTAACCGGGACAGGGTACTACGAGCAGTACTTC. The rearrangement links TRBV19 to TRBJ2-7; the match to TRBD1 covers 9 bases. Trimming at V came to 5 bases and at J to 3 bases, leaving 11 bases not matched to a gene. The CDR3 has 16 residues. Germline V gene lookup returns CDR1 LNHDA and CDR2 SQIVND (reference sequence).

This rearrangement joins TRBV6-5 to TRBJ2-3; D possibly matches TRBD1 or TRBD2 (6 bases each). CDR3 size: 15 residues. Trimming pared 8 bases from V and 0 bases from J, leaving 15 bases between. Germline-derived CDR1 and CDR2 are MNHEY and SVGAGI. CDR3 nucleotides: TGTGCCAGCCAGGGGCGGGGAGAGAGCACAGATACGCAGTATTTT. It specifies CASQGRGESTDTQYF.

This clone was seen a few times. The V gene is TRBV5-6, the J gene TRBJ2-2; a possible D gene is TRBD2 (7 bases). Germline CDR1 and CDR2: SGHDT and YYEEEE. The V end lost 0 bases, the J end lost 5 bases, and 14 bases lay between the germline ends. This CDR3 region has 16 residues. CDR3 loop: CASSLDAGARTGELFF. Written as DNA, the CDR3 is TGTGCCAGCAGCTTGGATGCGGGGGCGAGGACCGGGGAGCTGTTTTTT.

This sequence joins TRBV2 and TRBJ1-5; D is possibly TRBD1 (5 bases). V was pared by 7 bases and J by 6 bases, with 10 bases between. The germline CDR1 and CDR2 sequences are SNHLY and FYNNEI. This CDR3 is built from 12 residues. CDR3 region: CASTSGIQPQHF. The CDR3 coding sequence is TGTGCCAGCACCTCAGGGATTCAGCCCCAGCATTTT.

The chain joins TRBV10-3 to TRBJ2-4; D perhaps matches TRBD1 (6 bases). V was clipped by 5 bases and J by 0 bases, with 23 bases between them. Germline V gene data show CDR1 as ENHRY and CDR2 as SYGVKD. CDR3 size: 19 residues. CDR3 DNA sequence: TGTGCCATCAGTCCGATACCCACTTTTGGGGGCGTAGCCAAAAACATTCAGTACTTC. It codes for CAISPIPTFGGVAKNIQYF.

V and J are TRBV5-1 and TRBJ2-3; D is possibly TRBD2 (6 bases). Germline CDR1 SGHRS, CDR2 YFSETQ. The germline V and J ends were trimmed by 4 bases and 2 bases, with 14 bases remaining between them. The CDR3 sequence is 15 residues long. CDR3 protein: CASSAYGTVTDTQYF. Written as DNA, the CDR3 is TGCGCCAGCAGCGCCTACGGGACTGTCACAGATACGCAGTATTTT.

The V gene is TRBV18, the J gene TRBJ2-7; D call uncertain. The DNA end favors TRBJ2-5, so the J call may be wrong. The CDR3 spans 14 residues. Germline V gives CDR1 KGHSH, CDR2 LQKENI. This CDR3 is CASSPEELQETQYF. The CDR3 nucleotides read TGTGCCAGCTCACCCGAGGAACTACAGGAGACCCAGTACTTC.

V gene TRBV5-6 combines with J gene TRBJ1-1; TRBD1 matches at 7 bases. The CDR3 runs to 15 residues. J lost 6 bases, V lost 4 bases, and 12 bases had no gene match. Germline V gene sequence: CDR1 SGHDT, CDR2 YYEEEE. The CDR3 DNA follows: TGTGCCAGCAGCCAACAGTGGACAGGAGGGCCTGAAGCTTTCTTT. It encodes CASSQQWTGGPEAFF.